A single sample is the source of the 30 T cell receptor beta chains below, sequenced in a study of OX40 agonist ivuxolimab in advanced cancers. Sequenced by immunoSEQ multiplex PCR; TCRdb stores in-frame clones only, minus some. The profile shows under 70,000 clones, 85% to 90% of them singletons. Material: CD4+ or CD8+ T cells sorted from blood, obtained in a trial of the OX40 agonist ivuxolimab. The receptors come from an adult with an advanced solid tumor such as melanoma, head and neck, liver or kidney cancer.

The rearrangement joins TRBV5-1 to TRBJ2-2; D ambiguous. In germline, CDR1 is SGHRS, CDR2 YFSETQ. V shed 1 base and J shed 1 base, with 5 bases lying between them. The CDR3 is made up of 14 amino acids. CDR3 sequence: CASSLPRNTGELFF. In DNA, the CDR3 is TGCGCCAGCAGCTTGCCCAGGAACACCGGGGAGCTGTTTTTT.

The chain uses TRBV4-1 and TRBJ2-5; D unresolved. Germline V gene data show CDR1 as MGHRA and CDR2 as YSYEKL. Trimming pared 0 bases from V and 5 bases from J, leaving 7 bases between. This CDR3 is 13 amino acids long. In nucleotides, the CDR3 is TGCGCCAGCAGCCAAGATACGGTGGAGACCCAGTACTTC. Residues: CASSQDTVETQYF.

The chain links TRBV7-2 to TRBJ2-5; tentatively, D is TRBD2 (6 bases). The J call is doubtful: the DNA matches TRBJ2-7 better. CDR1 SGHTA and CDR2 FQGNSA come from the germline V gene. CDR3 length: 17 amino acids. CDR3 in DNA: TGTGCCAGCAGCTGGAAGAGCGGAGGGGACGGGAACTACGAGCAGTACTTC. This sequence encodes CASSWKSGGDGNYEQYF.

For the CDR3, the DNA is TGTGCCAGCAGCTTGCGGCGGAGCACAGATACGCAGTATTTT. It encodes CASSLRRSTDTQYF. The rearrangement links TRBV5-6 to TRBJ2-3; D is uncertain. The CDR3 sequence is 14 residues long. The germline gives CDR1 SGHDT, CDR2 YYEEEE. V was pared by 1 base and J by 0 bases, with 6 bases between.

The chain recombines TRBV12-2 with TRBJ1-1. TRBV12-2 represents a pseudogene. The length of the CDR3 is 15 residues. CDR3 loop: CASRLVTGSNTEAFF. The CDR3 nucleotides are TGTGCAAGTCGCTTAGTTACGGGGAGTAACACTGAAGCTTTCTTT.

The chain carries TRBV9 and TRBJ1-3; tentative D call: TRBD1 (5 bases). The length of the CDR3 is 14 residues. V gave up 0 bases and J gave up 8 bases, with 12 bases separating them. In germline, CDR1 is SGDLS, CDR2 YYNGEE. This CDR3 is CASSVAGGRDTIYF. CDR3 nucleotides: TGTGCCAGCAGCGTAGCGGGGGGTCGGGACACCATATATTTT.

The chain carries TRBV9 and TRBJ1-2, with TRBD1 as a possible D gene (5 bases). The CDR3 consists of 14 residues. V shed 0 bases and J shed 2 bases, with 8 bases lying between them. Germline loops: CDR1 SGDLS, CDR2 YYNGEE. CDR3 region: CASSVGHRNYGYTF. The CDR3 bases are TGTGCCAGCAGCGTAGGTCACAGGAACTATGGCTACACCTTC.

This clone was seen a single time. V and J are TRBV30 and TRBJ2-3, with 11 bases lining up with TRBD1. CDR1 is GTSNPN and CDR2 is SVGIG in the germline V gene (reference sequence). The CDR3 is 15 amino acids. J gave up 5 bases and V 0 bases, and 4 bases lay outside the gene matches. CDR3 sequence reads: CAWSVGQGVGDTQYF. CDR3 DNA: TGTGCCTGGAGTGTGGGACAGGGGGTAGGAGATACGCAGTATTTT.

CDR3 loop: CASSTGTGGGYEQYF. The CDR3 nucleotides are TGCGCCAGCAGCACAGGGACAGGGGGCGGATACGAGCAGTACTTC. This chain connects TRBV5-1 to TRBJ2-7; 12 nucleotides match TRBD1. The CDR3 runs 15 residues. Unmatched junction bases numbered 6, after V lost 4 bases and J lost 4 bases. Germline V lookup: CDR1 SGHRS, CDR2 YFSETQ.

J is TRBJ1-1 and V is TRBV10-3; 12 bases map to TRBD1. CDR1 and CDR2 (germline): ENHRY, SYGVKD. The CDR3 loop spans 12 amino acids. J was trimmed by 10 bases and V by 6 bases; bases with no gene match: 3. This CDR3 is CAIRGGQGAAFF. The CDR3, as DNA: TGTGCCATCAGGGGGGGACAGGGGGCAGCTTTCTTT.

This chain connects TRBV4-1 to TRBJ1-1; D is unresolved. With 6 bases removed from V and 3 bases from J, the gap between germline ends came to 14 bases. The CDR3 runs to 14 residues. CDR1 is MGHRA and CDR2 is YSYEKL in the germline V gene. CDR3 residues: CASSLGRRDTEAFF. CDR3 in DNA: TGCGCCAGCAGTCTCGGACGGAGGGACACTGAAGCTTTCTTT.

This clone was recorded once. The rearrangement uses TRBV27 and TRBJ2-5; maybe TRBD2 (7 bases). Trimming removed 3 bases from V and 6 bases from J, with 14 bases in between. Germline values: CDR1 MNHEY, CDR2 SMNVEV (reference sequence). CDR3 size: 14 residues. The CDR3 nucleotides are TGTGCCAGCAGTTTCATCAGGGGAGGGCAGACCCAGTACTTC. Amino acid sequence: CASSFIRGGQTQYF.

This chain uses TRBV6-5 with TRBJ1-2; D is unclear. Trimming shortened V by 7 bases and J by 3 bases, and 12 bases separated the two germline ends. The CDR3 extends over 13 amino acids. Germline V CDR1 and CDR2: MNHEY, SVGAGI. As DNA, the CDR3 is TGTGCCAGCAAATTCCAAGAGTACTATGGCTACACCTTC. This sequence encodes CASKFQEYYGYTF.

The CDR3 loop reads CAIKSGGSTYEQYF. The CDR3 DNA reads as TGTGCCATCAAGTCGGGGGGCTCCACCTACGAGCAGTACTTC. V gene TRBV10-3 combines with J gene TRBJ2-7, with D maybe TRBD2 (7 bases). The CDR3 sequence is 14 residues long. Germline CDR1 reads ENHRY; CDR2 reads SYGVKD. V lost 7 bases and J 2 bases, leaving 15 bases between the germline ends.

CDR3 in DNA: TGCGCCAGCAGCCAAACGGGAACACGGGGCTACACTGAAGCTTTCTTT. As protein: CASSQTGTRGYTEAFF. The rearrangement uses TRBV4-1 and TRBJ1-1; D may be TRBD1 (5 bases). The germline V gene encodes CDR1 MGHRA and CDR2 YSYEKL. The CDR3 runs to 16 residues. With 2 bases removed from V and 3 bases from J, the gap between germline ends came to 16 bases.

The chain couples TRBV7-9 to TRBJ2-7; TRBD2 aligns across 8 bases. The CDR3 extends over 15 amino acids. The ends lost 3 bases at V and 1 base at J; junction bases unmatched: 5. Germline lookup yields CDR1 SEHNR and CDR2 FQNEAQ (reference sequence). CDR3 DNA: TGTGCCAGCAGCTTGAGCGGGAGTGGATCCTACGAGCAGTACTTC. It specifies CASSLSGSGSYEQYF.

This chain's CDR3 is CASSLWVRRLANYNEQFF. DNA of the CDR3: TGTGCCAGCAGTTTATGGGTGAGAAGACTAGCGAACTACAATGAGCAGTTCTTC. The chain couples TRBV27 to TRBJ2-1; 8 bases line up with TRBD2. CDR1 is MNHEY, CDR2 SMNVEV, per germline (reference sequence). J lost 3 bases, V lost 1 base, and 11 bases had no gene match. The length of the CDR3 is 18 residues.

The chain uses TRBV28 and TRBJ1-2; D possibly corresponds to TRBD1 (5 bases). Germline V lookup: CDR1 MDHEN, CDR2 SYDVKM. The CDR3 contains 12 residues. V lost 8 bases to trimming and J lost 7 bases, with 14 bases between them. The CDR3 DNA reads TGTGCCAGCTCTTCGACGAGGGGTGGCTACACCTTC. This sequence encodes CASSSTRGGYTF.

This chain uses TRBV7-3 with TRBJ2-5; D may be TRBD1 or TRBD2 (6 bases each). The length of the CDR3 is 16 residues. Germline CDR1 is SGHTA and CDR2 is FQGTGA. The V gene lost 1 base and the J gene lost 0 bases, with 12 bases spanning the gap. Here the CDR3 reads CASSLRGDTYQETQYF. The CDR3 bases are TGTGCCAGCAGCTTAAGGGGGGACACGTACCAAGAGACCCAGTACTTC.

The J gene is TRBJ2-7, the V gene TRBV11-2; maybe TRBD1 (5 bases). Germline V gives CDR1 SGHAT, CDR2 FQNNGV. The CDR3 runs 13 residues. With 5 bases removed from V and 2 bases from J, the gap between germline ends came to 10 bases. The CDR3: CASSRTRTYEQYF. The CDR3 DNA reads TGTGCCAGCAGCCGGACACGTACCTACGAGCAGTACTTC. The full variable domain, in which reference TRBV11-2 and TRBJ2-7 provide the parts outside the CDR3, is EAGVAQSPRYKIIEKRQSVAFWCNPISGHATLYWYQQILGQGPKLLIQFQNNGVVDDSQLPKDRFSAERLKGVDSTLKIQPAKLEDSAVYLCASSRTRTYEQYFGPGTRLTVT.

The rearrangement uses TRBV6-5 and TRBJ2-7; TRBD2 matches at 9 bases. The V gene end was trimmed by 2 bases and the J gene end by 2 bases; junction bases not matched to a gene: 7. Per germline, CDR1 MNHEY and CDR2 SVGAGI. The CDR3 contains 16 residues. CDR3 nucleotide sequence: TGTGCCAGCAGTTACGGTGTTAGCGGGAGACCCTACGAGCAGTACTTC. This encodes CASSYGVSGRPYEQYF.

The chain recombines TRBV6-1 with TRBJ1-5; no clear D gene. V lost 2 bases and J lost 3, with 11 bases in between. The CDR3 has 15 amino acids. Germline CDR1 is MNHNS and CDR2 is SASEGT. In nucleotides, the CDR3 is TGTGCCAGCAGTGAAATGTACAGTACCAATCAGCCCCAGCATTTT. Amino acids: CASSEMYSTNQPQHF.

V is TRBV6-1 and J is TRBJ2-3, with TRBD2 matching over 11 bases. Trimming at V came to 6 bases and at J to 5 bases, leaving 7 bases not matched to a gene. The CDR3 sequence is 15 residues long. Germline V gives CDR1 MNHNS, CDR2 SASEGT. CDR3 DNA: TGTGCCAGCAGCGCTAGCGGGGGGAAAGTAGATACGCAGTATTTT. It codes for CASSASGGKVDTQYF.

The chain joins TRBV15 to TRBJ2-1, with 14 bases fitting TRBD2. Germline CDR1 and CDR2: LNHNV and YYDKDF (reference sequence). The CDR3 contains 16 residues. The J segment lost 7 bases and the V segment lost 1 base, leaving 3 bases of the junction unmatched. The CDR3 coding sequence is TGTGCCACCAGCAGAGGACTAGCGGGGGGGCTTAATGAGCAGTTCTTC. Translation: CATSRGLAGGLNEQFF.

The V call is TRBV12-5, the J call TRBJ2-1; 8 bases are shared with TRBD1. Per the germline V gene, CDR1 is LGHNT and CDR2 is FRNRAP. The CDR3 is 16 residues long. V shed 8 bases and J 2 bases; nucleotides not matched to a gene: 11. CDR3 nucleotide sequence: TGTGCTAGTCACCCTAACAGGGGGAAAACCTACAATGAGCAGTTCTTC. This sequence encodes CASHPNRGKTYNEQFF.

The chain has TRBV2 and TRBJ1-3, with unresolved D. Between the trimmed V and J ends, which lost 5 bases and 8 bases, there was a span of 7 bases. Germline assignment: CDR1 SNHLY and CDR2 FYNNEI. The CDR3 consists of 11 residues. CDR3 sequence reads: CASSSEYTIYF. Written as DNA, the CDR3 is TGTGCCAGCAGTAGCGAGTACACCATATATTTT.

The chain combines TRBV6-6 with TRBJ1-2; 7 bases are shared with TRBD1. Trimming removed 5 bases from V and 4 bases from J; junction bases left unmatched: 7. Germline CDR1 and CDR2: MNHNY and SVGAGI (reference sequence). The CDR3 spans 14 residues. CDR3 protein: CASSTQGQTYGYTF. The CDR3 coding sequence is TGTGCCAGCAGTACACAGGGGCAAACCTATGGCTACACCTTC.

The chain links TRBV11-1 to TRBJ2-5; D is unresolved. The germline gives CDR1 SGHAT, CDR2 FQDESV (reference sequence). The germline V and J ends were trimmed by 4 bases and 5 bases, with 14 bases remaining between them. The CDR3 consists of 14 residues. CDR3 sequence (DNA): TGTGCCAGCAGCTCCGACACCTATGAGGAGACCCAGTACTTC. Translation gives CASSSDTYEETQYF.

V gene TRBV2 combines with J gene TRBJ1-1; 8 nucleotides agree with TRBD1. CDR1 is SNHLY and CDR2 is FYNNEI in the germline V gene. The CDR3 runs 12 residues. Trimming cost V 11 bases and J 1 base; bases outside gene matches: 3. This CDR3 is CAQGTGNTEAFF. The CDR3 DNA is TGTGCCCAGGGGACAGGGAACACTGAAGCTTTCTTT.

The chain carries TRBV5-8 and TRBJ2-2; possibly TRBD1 for D (6 bases). Trimming removed 0 bases at V and 5 bases at J, with 17 bases between. The CDR3 runs 17 residues. Germline V lookup: CDR1 SGHTS, CDR2 YDEGEE. CDR3 protein: CASSLEQGRKGTGELFF. As DNA, the CDR3 is TGTGCCAGCAGCTTGGAACAGGGCCGAAAGGGGACCGGGGAGCTGTTTTTT.